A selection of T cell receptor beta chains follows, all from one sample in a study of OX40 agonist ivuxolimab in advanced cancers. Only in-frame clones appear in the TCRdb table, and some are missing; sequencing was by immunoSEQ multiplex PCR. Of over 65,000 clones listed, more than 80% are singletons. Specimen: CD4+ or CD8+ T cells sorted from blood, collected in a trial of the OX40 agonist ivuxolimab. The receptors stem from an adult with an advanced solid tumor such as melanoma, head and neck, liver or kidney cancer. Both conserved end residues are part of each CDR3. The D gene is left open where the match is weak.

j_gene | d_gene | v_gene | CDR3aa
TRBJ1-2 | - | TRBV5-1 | CASSLVQGGYTF
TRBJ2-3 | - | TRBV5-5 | CASTFLSDTQYF
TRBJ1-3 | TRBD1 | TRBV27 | CASRPHKGQGLSGNTIYF
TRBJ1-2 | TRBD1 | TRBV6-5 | CASRAPDRAGGYTF
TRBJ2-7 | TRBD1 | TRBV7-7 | CASSRDRAAGEQYF
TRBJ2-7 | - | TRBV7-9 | CASSFRQGSFF
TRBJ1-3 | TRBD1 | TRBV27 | CASRNRGATRDTIYF
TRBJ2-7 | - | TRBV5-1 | CASSLAQGYEQYF
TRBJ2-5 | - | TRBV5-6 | CASSLGQKETQYF
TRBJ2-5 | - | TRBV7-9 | CASTRGQVKETQYF
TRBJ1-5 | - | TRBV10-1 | CASSPGGNQPQHF
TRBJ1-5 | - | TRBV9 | CASSVERASKKYSNQPQHF
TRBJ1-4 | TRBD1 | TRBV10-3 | CAIRSGTGDEKLFF